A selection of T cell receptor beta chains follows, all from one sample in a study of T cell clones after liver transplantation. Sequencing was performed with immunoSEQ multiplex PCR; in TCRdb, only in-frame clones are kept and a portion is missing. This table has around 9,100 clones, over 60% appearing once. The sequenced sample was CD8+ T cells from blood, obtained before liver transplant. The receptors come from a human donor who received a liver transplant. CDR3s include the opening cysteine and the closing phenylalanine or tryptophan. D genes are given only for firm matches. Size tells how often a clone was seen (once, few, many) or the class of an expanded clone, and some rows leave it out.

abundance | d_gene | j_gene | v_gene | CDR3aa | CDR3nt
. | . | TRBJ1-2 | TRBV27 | CASSLSGLIQGYGYTF | TGTGCCAGCAGTTTATCGGGATTGATCCAGGGCTATGGCTACACCTTC
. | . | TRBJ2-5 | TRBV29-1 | CSGRTEQETQYF | TGCAGCGGGAGGACAGAACAAGAGACCCAGTACTTC
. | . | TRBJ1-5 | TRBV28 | CASSPTEAHQPQHF | TGTGCCAGCAGTCCCACCGAAGCTCATCAGCCCCAGCATTTT
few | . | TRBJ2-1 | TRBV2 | CASSGWRDNEQFF | TGTGCCAGCAGTGGTTGGCGCGACAATGAGCAGTTCTTC
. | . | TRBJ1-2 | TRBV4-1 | CASSQDSGRGGYGYTF | TGCGCCAGCAGCCAAGATTCGGGTCGGGGAGGCTATGGCTACACCTTC
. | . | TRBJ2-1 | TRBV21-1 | CASSKGGRVNSSYNEQFF | TGTGCCAGCAGCAAAGGCGGGAGAGTCAATAGCTCCTACAATGAGCAGTTCTTC
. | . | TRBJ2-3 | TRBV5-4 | CASTFSDTQYF | TGTGCCAGCACCTTCTCAGATACGCAGTATTTT
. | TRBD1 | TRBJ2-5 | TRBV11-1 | CASSSMDRDQETQYF | TGTGCCAGCAGCTCCATGGACAGGGACCAAGAGACCCAGTACTTC
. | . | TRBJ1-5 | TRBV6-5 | CASSLREFEQPQHF | TGTGCCAGCAGCCTTAGGGAGTTTGAACAGCCCCAGCATTTT
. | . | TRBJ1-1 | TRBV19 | CASSIDSPRGPGTEAFF | TGTGCCAGTAGTATAGATTCCCCTCGGGGCCCGGGCACTGAAGCTTTCTTT
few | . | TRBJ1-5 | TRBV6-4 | CASSQGSNQPQHF | TGTGCCAGCAGCCAGGGTAGCAATCAGCCCCAGCATTTT
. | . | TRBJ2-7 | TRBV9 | CASSAGTAAGYEQYF | TGTGCCAGCAGCGCCGGGACGGCGGCGGGGTACGAGCAGTACTTC
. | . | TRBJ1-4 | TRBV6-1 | CASSEPYRSRFVLLGEKLFF | TGTGCCAGCAGTGAACCCTACCGTTCGAGGTTTGTCTTATTAGGTGAAAAACTGTTTTTT
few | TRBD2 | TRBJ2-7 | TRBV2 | CAIRGLAGGAYEQYF | TGTGCCATCCGGGGGCTAGCGGGGGGTGCCTACGAGCAGTACTTC
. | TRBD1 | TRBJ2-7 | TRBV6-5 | CASSFSGQGYEQYF | TGTGCCAGCAGTTTCTCGGGACAGGGTTACGAGCAGTACTTC
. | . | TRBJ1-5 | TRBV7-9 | CASSLDSSVGWGNQPQHF | TGTGCCAGCAGCTTAGATTCGAGTGTAGGATGGGGCAATCAGCCCCAGCATTTT
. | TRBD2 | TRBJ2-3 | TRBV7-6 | CASSLVGGSRTDTQYF | TGTGCCAGCAGCTTAGTTGGCGGGAGTAGGACAGATACGCAGTATTTT
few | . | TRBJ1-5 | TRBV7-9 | CASSSFEQPQHF | TGTGCCAGCAGCTCATTCGAACAGCCCCAGCATTTT
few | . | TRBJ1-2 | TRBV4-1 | CASSQIGAGPKGYTF | TGCGCCAGCAGCCAAATAGGGGCCGGGCCGAAAGGCTACACCTTC
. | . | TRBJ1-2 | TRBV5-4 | CASSPGGGFGHPYTF | TGTGCCAGCAGCCCCGGAGGTGGCTTCGGTCACCCGTACACCTTC
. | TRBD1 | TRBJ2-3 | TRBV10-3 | CAITPGQGWADTQYF | TGTGCCATCACTCCGGGACAGGGGTGGGCAGATACGCAGTATTTT
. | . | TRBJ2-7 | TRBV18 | CASSPRDRYYEQYF | TGTGCCAGCTCACCCCGGGACCGCTACTACGAGCAGTACTTC
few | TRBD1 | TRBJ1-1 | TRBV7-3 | CASSRQGWDTEAFF | TGTGCCAGCAGCCGACAGGGATGGGACACTGAAGCTTTCTTT
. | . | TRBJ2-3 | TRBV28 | CASSTVEGWTDTQYF | TGTGCCAGCTCTACGGTGGAGGGGTGGACAGATACGCAGTATTTT
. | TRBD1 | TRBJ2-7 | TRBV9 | CASSVGTGVGEQYF | TGTGCCAGCAGCGTAGGGACAGGGGTCGGCGAGCAGTACTTC
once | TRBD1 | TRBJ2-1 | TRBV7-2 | CASNPTGLYNEQFF | TGTGCCAGCAACCCGACAGGGCTCTACAATGAGCAGTTCTTC
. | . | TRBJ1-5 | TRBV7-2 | CASSLAGFSNQPQHF | TGTGCCAGCAGCTTAGCAGGGTTTAGCAATCAGCCCCAGCATTTT
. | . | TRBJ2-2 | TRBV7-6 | CASSFETGELFF | TGTGCCAGCAGCTTCGAAACCGGGGAGCTGTTTTTT
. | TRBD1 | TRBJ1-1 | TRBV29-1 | CSVDRGTEAFF | TGCAGCGTAGACAGGGGTACTGAAGCTTTCTTT
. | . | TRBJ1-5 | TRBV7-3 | CASSSVGRINQPQHF | TGTGCCAGCAGCTCCGTAGGACGGATAAATCAGCCCCAGCATTTT
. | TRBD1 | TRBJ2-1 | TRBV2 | CARDTREGALGNEQFF | TGTGCCAGGGATACCCGAGAGGGGGCATTGGGCAATGAGCAGTTCTTC
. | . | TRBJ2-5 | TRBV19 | CASSGRQQTQYF | TGTGCCAGTAGTGGCCGCCAGCAGACCCAGTACTTC
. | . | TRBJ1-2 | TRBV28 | CASSSRTETNYGYTF | TGTGCCAGCAGTTCCCGGACCGAAACTAACTATGGCTACACCTTC
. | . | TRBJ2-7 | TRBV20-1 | CSASGSYEQYF | TGCAGTGCCAGCGGGTCCTACGAGCAGTACTTC
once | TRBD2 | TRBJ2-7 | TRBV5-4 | CASSLGRLAGSYEQYF | TGTGCCAGCAGCTTGGGGCGGCTAGCGGGATCCTACGAGCAGTACTTC
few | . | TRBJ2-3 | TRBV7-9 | CASSSEGGPSTDTQYF | TGTGCCAGCAGCTCTGAGGGGGGCCCTAGCACAGATACGCAGTATTTT
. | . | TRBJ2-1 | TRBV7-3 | CASSYMGFDEQFF | TGTGCCAGCAGCTATATGGGGTTCGATGAGCAGTTCTTC
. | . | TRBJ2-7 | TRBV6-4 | CASSLPPAYEQYF | TGTGCCAGCAGCCTCCCTCCGGCCTACGAGCAGTACTTC
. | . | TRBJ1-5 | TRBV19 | CASSIYTDSNQPQHF | TGTGCCAGTAGTATTTACACAGATAGCAATCAGCCCCAGCATTTT
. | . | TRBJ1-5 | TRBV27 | CASRGDNQPQHF | TGTGCCAGCAGAGGGGACAATCAGCCCCAGCATTTT
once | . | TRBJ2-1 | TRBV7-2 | CASTHSAGWAEQFF | TGTGCCAGCACCCACTCCGCCGGGTGGGCTGAGCAGTTCTTC